The subject of this entry is one T cell receptor beta chain. A single count supports this clone. Its antigen remains unidentified. Base quality data are lacking; no much larger clone is found one base away. The sample is drawn from a study of blood T cell repertoires in COVID-19 (dated by TCRdb to the early 2020s). Regarding the complete study: Samples covering the acute and convalescent phases of COVID-19 were provided by collaborators in the United States, Italy and Spain. Samples were obtained from the ongoing ImmuneRACE study (first 160 participants) and from approximately 1,200 subjects provided by 6 global collaborators. Sample metadata almost always included a de-identified subject ID, COVID-19 status, age in years and sex. A freely available public database, intended as a resource for researchers studying the immune response to SARS-CoV-2, is where the repertoires were released. The dataset comprised deeply sampled blood TCRbeta repertoires from subjects exposed to, actively infected with, or recovered from COVID-19. The material from the prospective study consisted of cDNA or gDNA derived from T cells, B-cell-depleted T cells, or PBMCs. HLA class I and class II types, where available, came from metadata supplied by the sample provider rather than from assay-based typing. Overall study results and their limits: How much clinical and demographic metadata was included differed by source and by participant, and the metadata was provided uncurated.

TCRbeta CDR3 regions were amplified from genomic DNA using the immunoSEQ Assay, a bias-controlled multiplex PCR. The source study handled its data this way. The number of nucleated cells in each sample was estimated by amplification of reference gene primers within the assay. To quantify the absolute abundance of each unique TCRbeta CDR3 rearrangement, sequence reads were collapsed and filtered. Productive Simpson clonality was computed per sample as the square root of Simpson's diversity index over productive rearrangements. The table was pulled from immuneACCESS by TCRdb, which kept in-frame rearrangements only. Such tables lose some clones; where checked, under half of the loss comes from unresolved V genes, and the rest has no known cause. D and trimming were read from the DNA, whereas the V and J calls and clone size are those reported in that table. Across this sample there are about 220,000 clones, with 85% seen only once. The top ten hold 2.9% of the sample.

CDR1 and CDR2 are read off the germline V gene as SGHVS and FQNEAQ. There are 13 amino acids in the CDR3, from cysteine to phenylalanine inclusive. Just the 39-base CDR3 DNA is kept, in frame starting at base 1. V and J are truncated by 8 bases and 1 base respectively, leaving an intervening sequence of 11 bases. Samples from volunteer blood donors who had recovered from COVID-19 were contributed by a second Seattle source. The collaborating institutions used their own protocols to collect whole blood in K2EDTA tubes. For TCRbeta analysis, collaborator samples were shipped as frozen whole blood, as isolated PBMCs, or as DNA extracted from either sample type.

The clonotype was recovered from a man aged 50 to 59 who had recovered from COVID-19. This sequence uses TRBV7-8 and TRBJ2-5; no D segment can be confidently identified. The material sequenced was peripheral blood. The DNA reads TGTGCCAGCTCGGGTCCCAGCCAAGAGACCCAGTACTTC. This codes for CASSGPSQETQYF.